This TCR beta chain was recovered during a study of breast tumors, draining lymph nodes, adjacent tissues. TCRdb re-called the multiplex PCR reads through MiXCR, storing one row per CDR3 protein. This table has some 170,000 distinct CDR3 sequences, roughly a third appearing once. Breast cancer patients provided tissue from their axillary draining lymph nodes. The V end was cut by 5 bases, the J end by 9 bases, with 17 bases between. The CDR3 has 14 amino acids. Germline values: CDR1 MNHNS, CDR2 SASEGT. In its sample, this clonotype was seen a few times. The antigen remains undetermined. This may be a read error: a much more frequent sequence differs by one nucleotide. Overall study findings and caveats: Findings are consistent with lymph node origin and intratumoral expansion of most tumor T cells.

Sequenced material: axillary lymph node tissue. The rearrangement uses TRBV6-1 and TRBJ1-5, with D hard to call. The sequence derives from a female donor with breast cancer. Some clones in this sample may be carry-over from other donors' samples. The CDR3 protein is CASSQSDTFSPQHF. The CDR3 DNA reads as TGTGCCAGCAGTCAATCGGATACATTTTCGCCCCAGCATTTT.